This T cell receptor (beta chain) was sequenced for a study of T cells in Graves' hyperthyroidism and ophthalmopathy. Researchers took RNA transcripts and amplified the TCR beta CDR3 regions from them. A set of HTBI primers served as the primers for a first-round RT-PCR of the TCR CDR3. MiXCR, applied by TCRdb to the multiplex PCR reads, yields one record per CDR3 protein. Of about 400,000 distinct CDR3 sequences in the sample, roughly an eighth are singletons; the top ten hold under 30%. This clonotype was detected ten times or more. From germline, CDR1 is DFQATT and CDR2 SNEGSKA (reference sequence). This CDR3 is built from 13 residues. Trimming left V 6 bases short and J 2 bases short, with 12 bases between.

The rearrangement uses TRBV20-1 and TRBJ2-3; D unresolved. This sequence originates from a man in his fifties with Graves' ophthalmopathy. Sequencing was carried out using blood. CDR3 nucleotide sequence: TGCAGTGCGGCACCCAGCCCCACAGATACGCAGTATTTT. Protein sequence: CSAAPSPTDTQYF.